The clone carrying this TCR beta chain showed up just once. What it binds is unknown. This sample is part of a study of Tregs in tolerant kidney transplant recipients. Sequenced by immunoSEQ multiplex PCR; TCRdb stores in-frame clones only, minus some. This sample carries about 110,000 clones, roughly 90% of them seen once, and the ten largest clones take 0.34%. Unstimulated regulatory T cells (CD4+CD25+CD127-), CD4+CD25- non-regulatory cells, CD4 and CD8 cells were FACS-sorted from thawed PBMCs. Deletions cut 3 bases from V and 7 bases from J, with 16 bases between. The CDR3 has 15 residues. In germline, CDR1 is SGHDN, CDR2 FVKESK. Whole-study findings and limits: For some patients, primers changed over time, blocking nucleotide-level comparison.

This receptor was obtained from a human donor who received a combined kidney and bone marrow transplant. The sequences come from CD4+ T cells from blood, collected before the transplant. The chain combines TRBV14 with TRBJ1-5, with D unclear. For the CDR3, the DNA is TGTGCCAGCAGCCATTCCTTAGAGGTAGGACAGCCCCAGCATTTT. Protein sequence: CASSHSLEVGQPQHF.